The clone carrying this T cell receptor beta chain was seen repeatedly, ten times or more. Its target is unknown. The CDR3 loop spans 12 amino acids. V lost 5 bases to trimming and J lost 2 bases, with 7 bases between them. Germline V gives CDR1 SGHTA, CDR2 FQGNSA. These data are taken from a study of T cell repertoires in cytomegalovirus infection. The wider study: Public TCR beta signatures were indicative of both CMV infection and a matching HLA type.

TCRdb fed the reads into MiXCR, producing one record per CDR3 protein. This table has about 250,000 distinct CDR3 sequences, around 15% appearing once. Study findings and constraints: The ex vivo response was dominated by HLA-C-restricted CMV-specific TCR beta clonotypes. People with CMV and the relevant HLA were identified by cumulative public TCR beta family frequency.

The specimen sequenced was CD8+ T cells from PBMCs. The chain joins TRBV7-2 to TRBJ2-7, with no clear D. The TCR comes from a human donor in good health (CMV status not recorded). Some clones in this sample may be carry-over from other donors' samples. CDR3 in DNA: TGTGCCAGCAGCCTACGAACCTACGAGCAGTACTTC. Translation gives CASSLRTYEQYF.